This T cell receptor (beta chain) was captured in a study of Ad26.COV2.S vaccination and SARS-CoV-2 variants. This clone was detected once. The antigen is unknown. Study-level findings and limits: Similar non-spike TCR breadth was seen in vaccine and placebo recipients. Compared with placebo recipients, vaccine recipients had higher spike-specific TCR breadth. Spike-specific responses of CD8+ and CD4+ T cells were reported to display substantial breadth after vaccination. Analyses of TCR breadth and depth may have underestimated total T cell responses.

The method was immunoSEQ multiplex PCR; TCRdb's version includes in-frame clones alone and lacks a portion of them. This sample yields around 350,000 clones, of which about 92% are seen a single time; under 5% belongs to the top ten. Here the sequenced sample was peripheral blood, taken after recovery from COVID-19. The TCR originated in a human donor who had recovered from COVID-19.

The CDR3 DNA is TGTGCCAGCAGCTTATATTTGGGTGGGGCGGCCTTTTTAGACACCATATATTTT. This gives the protein CASSLYLGGAAFLDTIYF. The rearrangement joins TRBV7-2 to TRBJ1-3; tentative D call: TRBD1 (5 bases). The CDR3 runs 18 residues. V lost 2 bases, J lost 8 bases, and 25 bases lay in between. The V gene's germline CDR1 is SGHTA and CDR2 FQGNSA. Using reference TRBV7-2 and TRBJ1-3 for the parts outside the CDR3, the full variable domain is GAGVSQSPSNKVTEKGKDVELRCDPISGHTALYWYRQSLGQGLEFLIYFQGNSAPDKSGLPSDRFSAERTGGSVSTLTIQRTQQEDSAVYLCASSLYLGGAAFLDTIYFGEGSWLTVV.